This paragraph covers one TCR beta chain sequence. Its antigen is still unknown. With a much larger clone just one base away, this may be a read error. These data originate in a study of tumor-infiltrating lymphocytes in primary liver carcinoma. Across the whole study: Subjects consisted of male and female patients aged 30 to 69 years. Staging of the tumors gave T1-T3 N0M0, with widths of about 4 to 10 cm.

Overall study findings and caveats: Lower overlap was observed for tumor-adjacent and tumor-blood pairs relative to tumor region pairs.

It was from roughly 20-30 mg of unsorted bulk tissue that RNA and DNA were co-extracted. Researchers generated TCR beta cDNA from 500 to 600 ng of total RNA, relying on a constant-region primer. Generation of the TCR beta libraries relied on three nested multiplex PCR rounds using slightly modified ARM-PCR. In the first two PCR rounds, TRBV1-TRBV30 forward primers were paired with a C-beta reverse primer, and each round lasted around 10 cycles. TCRdb re-analysed the multiplex PCR reads in MiXCR, keeping a single row per CDR3 protein. Counted here are roughly 57,000 distinct CDR3 sequences, 55% to 75% occurring once; the ten biggest clones make up roughly three fifths. Per germline, CDR1 SGHRS and CDR2 YFSETQ. V gave up 2 bases and J gave up 3 bases, with 15 bases separating them. There are 15 residues in the CDR3.

This receptor was identified in a man in his forties or fifties with primary liver carcinoma and hepatitis B virus infection. This rearrangement joins TRBV5-1 to TRBJ2-7; D not certain. Sequenced input: liver tumor tissue from sampling region 2. Stated subset: tumor region T2, inferior pole. The CDR3 is CASSFRPLDNYEQYF. DNA of the CDR3: TGCGCCAGCAGCTTCCGACCCCTCGATAACTACGAGCAGTACTTC.